These 23 T cell receptor beta chains were all obtained from the same sample, sequenced in a study of blood T cells in healthy people across ages. Together with a sample-barcoded 5' primer, a J-beta primer mix was included in a second PCR lasting roughly 6 to 12 cycles. TCRdb fed the 5' RACE reads into MiXCR, producing one record per CDR3 protein. The sample holds around 1.1 million distinct CDR3 sequences, about two fifths seen once. Sequenced input: blood. These receptors all stem from a man between 18 and 35 years old in good health.

This chain's CDR3 is CASSPMKRNAGVIYEQYF. The CDR3 DNA sequence: TGTGCCAGCAGCCCCATGAAACGAAACGCGGGGGTTATCTACGAGCAGTACTTC. The V call is TRBV6-1, the J call TRBJ2-7, with 7 nucleotides matching TRBD2. CDR1 and CDR2 from the germline V gene are MNHNS and SASEGT. Losses at the gene ends were 6 bases for V and 3 bases for J; bases not matched to a gene: 20. This CDR3 contains 18 residues.

The gene calls are TRBV4-2 and TRBJ1-2; D remains ambiguous. CDR3 length equals 13 residues. V lost 0 bases to trimming and J lost 4 bases, with 6 bases between them. Germline V gene lookup returns CDR1 LGHNA and CDR2 YNFKEQ. The DNA of the CDR3 is TGTGCCAGCAGCCAAGATTGCAGCTATGGCTACACCTTC. Amino acid sequence: CASSQDCSYGYTF.

This clonotype was recorded at least ten times. V gene TRBV6-4 combines with J gene TRBJ1-1; D not resolved. Germline CDR1 reads MRHNA; CDR2 reads SNTAGT. With 4 bases removed from V and 1 base from J, the gap between germline ends came to 7 bases. The CDR3 covers 13 residues. In DNA, the CDR3 is TGTGCCAGCAGTGCCGACTGGAACACTGAAGCTTTCTTT. Translated, it gives CASSADWNTEAFF.

V is TRBV12-3 or TRBV12-4 and J is TRBJ1-5; D possibly corresponds to TRBD1 (5 bases). The CDR3 is made up of 15 amino acids. Trimming took 0 bases from V and 11 from J, leaving 17 bases between them. For the CDR3, the DNA is TGTGCCAGCAGTTTAGCGCTGGGGGGAGGGTTGTCCCAGCATTTT. It codes for CASSLALGGGLSQHF.

The gene calls are TRBV20-1 and TRBJ2-7; no firm D call. V gave up 0 bases and J gave up 4 bases, with 13 bases separating them. CDR1 is DFQATT, CDR2 SNEGSKA, per germline (reference sequence). This CDR3 comprises 14 residues. CDR3 protein: CSAREGSLGYEQYF. CDR3 sequence (DNA): TGCAGTGCTAGAGAAGGATCTTTAGGGTACGAGCAGTACTTC.

The J gene is TRBJ1-1, the V gene TRBV20-1; TRBD1 is a possible D gene (6 bases). The CDR3 has 14 residues. The germline V and J ends were trimmed by 1 base and 0 bases, with 9 bases remaining between them. Looked up from germline, CDR1 is DFQATT and CDR2 is SNEGSKA (reference sequence). The CDR3 DNA reads as TGCAGTGCTAGAGGGGGGGCAGTGAACACTGAAGCTTTCTTT. It translates to CSARGGAVNTEAFF.

This chain uses TRBV18 with TRBJ2-6, with 7 positions matching TRBD1. This CDR3 is built from 17 residues. The trim removed 3 bases at V and 0 bases at J, leaving 5 bases unmatched. Germline CDR1 KGHSH, CDR2 LQKENI. For the CDR3, the DNA is TGTGCCAGCTCACCTCCGGGACAGCTCTCTGGGGCCAACGTCCTGACTTTC. It is translated as CASSPPGQLSGANVLTF.

This clonotype occurred a few times. The chain couples TRBV19 to TRBJ2-1; TRBD2 aligns across 8 bases. The V and J ends lost 7 bases and 4 bases, in that order; junction bases with no gene match: 3. The V gene's germline CDR1 is LNHDA and CDR2 SQIVND (reference sequence). The CDR3 spans 13 residues. The CDR3 sequence: CASNLAGYNEQFF. The CDR3 DNA follows: TGTGCCAGTAATTTAGCGGGGTACAATGAGCAGTTCTTC. Together with reference TRBV19 and TRBJ2-1, the CDR3 gives the full variable domain: DGGITQSPKYLFRKEGQNVTLSCEQNLNHDAMYWYRQDPGQGLRLIYYSQIVNDFQKGDIAEGYSVSREKKESFPLTVTSAQKNPTAFYLCASNLAGYNEQFFGPGTRLTVL.

The V and J genes are TRBV20-1 and TRBJ1-4; tentatively, D is TRBD1 (5 bases). Trimming removed 2 bases at V and 4 bases at J, with 14 bases between. This CDR3 has 15 amino acids. Looked up from germline, CDR1 is DFQATT and CDR2 is SNEGSKA (reference sequence). In DNA form, the CDR3 reads TGCAGTGCTAGAAAATTCGGGGGGGATAATGAAAAACTGTTTTTT. This sequence encodes CSARKFGGDNEKLFF.

CDR3 amino acids: CATQRTGEGTEAFF. CDR3 nucleotide sequence: TGTGCCACCCAAAGGACAGGGGAGGGCACTGAAGCTTTCTTT. V and J are TRBV25-1 and TRBJ1-1, with 9 bases fitting TRBD1. The V gene end was trimmed by 10 bases and the J gene end by 4 bases; junction bases not matched to a gene: 10. The CDR3 extends over 14 amino acids. The germline V gene encodes CDR1 MGHDK and CDR2 SYGVNS.

This rearrangement joins TRBV7-2 to TRBJ1-5; D unresolved. Trimming pared 0 bases from V and 3 bases from J, leaving 12 bases between. The CDR3 consists of 16 residues. Germline V CDR1 and CDR2: SGHTA, FQGNSA. DNA for the CDR3: TGTGCCAGCAGCTTAGCCGCCAGCCGATACAATCAGCCCCAGCATTTT. It specifies CASSLAASRYNQPQHF.

This clonotype was detected only a few times. The chain carries TRBV19 and TRBJ2-7; D is ambiguous. CDR1 is LNHDA and CDR2 is SQIVND in the germline V gene (reference sequence). The V end lost 3 bases, the J end lost 2 bases, and 11 bases lay between the germline ends. This CDR3 is built from 14 residues. For the CDR3, the DNA is TGTGCCAGTAGTATTAAGGCAGCGACCTACGAGCAGTACTTC. This encodes CASSIKAATYEQYF.

This clonotype turned up a few times. The chain employs TRBV10-3 and TRBJ1-6; 8 nucleotides align to TRBD1. The CDR3 runs 18 residues. V was pared by 3 bases and J by 0 bases, with 7 bases of the junction left unmatched. The V gene's germline CDR1 is ENHRY and CDR2 SYGVKD. The CDR3, as DNA: TGTGCCATCAGTGACAGGGGGCTTTCCCTCTCCTATAATTCACCCCTCCACTTT. It yields the protein CAISDRGLSLSYNSPLHF.

This chain joins TRBV4-1 and TRBJ1-2, with 9 bases lining up with TRBD1. Germline-derived CDR1 and CDR2 are MGHRA and YSYEKL. V shed 4 bases, J shed 5 bases, and the junction held 8 bases outside the gene matches. The CDR3 runs to 15 residues. The CDR3 DNA is TGCGCCAGCAGCCCCCTCGGGACAGGGAATTATGGCTACACCTTC. As protein: CASSPLGTGNYGYTF.

This clonotype was observed many times. The chain has TRBV7-9 and TRBJ2-7; D uncertain. V lost 3 bases and J lost 0, with 15 bases in between. The CDR3 contains 16 residues. Germline V gene lookup returns CDR1 SEHNR and CDR2 FQNEAQ (reference sequence). As DNA, the CDR3 is TGTGCCAGCAGCTTGGAGCCGGGTTCCAGCTCCTACGAGCAGTACTTC. Protein: CASSLEPGSSSYEQYF.

This sequence joins TRBV2 and TRBJ1-1, with D perhaps matching TRBD1 (5 bases). Germline assignment: CDR1 SNHLY and CDR2 FYNNEI. V was shortened by 8 bases and J by 1 base, with 20 bases between the two germline ends. This CDR3 is 16 amino acids long. CDR3 in amino acids: CASGLLGHPGNTEAFF. DNA for the CDR3: TGTGCCAGCGGCCTTCTGGGGCACCCAGGGAACACTGAAGCTTTCTTT. Drawing the rest from reference TRBV2 and TRBJ1-1, the complete variable domain is EPEVTQTPSHQVTQMGQEVILRCVPISNHLYFYWYRQILGQKVEFLVSFYNNEISEKSEIFDDQFSVERPDGSNFTLKIRSTKLEDSAMYFCASGLLGHPGNTEAFFGQGTRLTVV.

This chain uses TRBV3-1 with TRBJ1-1; D uncertain. The CDR3 consists of 14 residues. V was trimmed by 1 base and J by 1 base, leaving 7 bases between them. Germline V gene lookup returns CDR1 LGHDT and CDR2 YNNKEL (reference sequence). The CDR3 coding sequence is TGTGCCAGCAGCCAAGGATTACAGAACACTGAAGCTTTCTTT. Its translation is CASSQGLQNTEAFF.

This clonotype was picked up a small number of times. The V and J genes are TRBV29-1 and TRBJ2-5; tentatively, D is TRBD1 (6 bases). V was clipped by 4 bases and J by 5 bases, with 14 bases between them. Germline values: CDR1 SQVTM, CDR2 ANQGSEA. This CDR3 has 13 residues. In DNA, the CDR3 is TGCAGCGTTGGCAACAGGGCCGTGGAGACCCAGTACTTC. This encodes CSVGNRAVETQYF.

The V gene is TRBV7-2, the J gene TRBJ2-4, with TRBD2 as a possible D gene (6 bases). The CDR3 runs 15 residues. Germline V lookup: CDR1 SGHTA, CDR2 FQGNSA. The ends were cut back, 1 base at V and 1 base at J, with 8 bases in the middle. In DNA form, the CDR3 reads TGTGCCAGCAGCTTAGTTGGGGGGGCCAAAAACATTCAGTACTTC. It yields the protein CASSLVGGAKNIQYF. Together with reference TRBV7-2 and TRBJ2-4, the CDR3 gives the full variable domain: GAGVSQSPSNKVTEKGKDVELRCDPISGHTALYWYRQSLGQGLEFLIYFQGNSAPDKSGLPSDRFSAERTGGSVSTLTIQRTQQEDSAVYLCASSLVGGAKNIQYFGAGTRLSVL.

The CDR3 region is CASSQETGQVKGIQYF. Here the CDR3 DNA reads TGCGCCAGCAGCCAAGAGACAGGGCAAGTAAAGGGCATTCAGTACTTC. V usage is TRBV4-3 and J usage is TRBJ2-7; 7 nucleotides match TRBD1. The end of the DNA is better explained by TRBJ2-4, so the J call may be wrong. The CDR3 is 16 amino acids. Germline CDR1 and CDR2: LGHNA and YSLEER.

The chain carries TRBV7-2 and TRBJ2-1, with a tentative D call TRBD1 (6 bases). This CDR3 has 13 residues. Germline V gene sequence: CDR1 SGHTA, CDR2 FQGNSA. With 8 bases removed from V and 8 bases from J, the gap between germline ends came to 16 bases. The CDR3 sequence: CASLVTGMDEQFF. CDR3 bases: TGTGCCAGCTTAGTAACAGGGATGGATGAGCAGTTCTTC.

V is TRBV4-3 and J is TRBJ2-3; the D gene is possibly TRBD1 (6 bases). Germline V lookup: CDR1 LGHNA, CDR2 YSLEER. V gave up 1 base and J gave up 8 bases, with 10 bases separating them. The CDR3 sequence is 13 residues long. CDR3: CASSQGTVSTQYF. The CDR3 nucleotides are TGCGCCAGCAGCCAAGGGACAGTAAGTACGCAGTATTTT.

This clonotype was counted between two and nine times. The junction departs from the called germline gene at one end, perhaps through a read error. The V and J genes are TRBV7-3 and TRBJ2-5; D is possibly TRBD1 (5 bases). This CDR3 is 13 amino acids long. Germline CDR1 reads SGHTA; CDR2 reads FQGTGA. The CDR3 loop reads CASSVTKQTEQYF. CDR3 coding DNA: TGTGCCAGCAGCGTAACGAAACAGACAGAGCAGTACTTC.